This passage covers 12 T cell receptor beta chains from one sample sequenced in a study of blood T cell repertoires in COVID-19. Assay: immunoSEQ multiplex PCR; the TCRdb copy retains only in-frame clones and omits some. Of some 60,000 clones listed, around 90% were seen once; the top ten hold around 2.3%. Sequenced material: peripheral blood. The receptors shown here come from a man between 60 and 70 years old with acute or convalescent COVID-19.

The CDR3 DNA follows: TGTGCTAGTGGTTTCAGCGGGACAGATACGCAGTATTTT. It encodes CASGFSGTDTQYF. This rearrangement joins TRBV12-5 to TRBJ2-3; TRBD2 might be the D (6 bases). The CDR3 is 13 residues long. Germline CDR1 reads LGHNT; CDR2 reads FRNRAP. V was cut by 3 bases and J by 3 bases, with 7 bases left in between.

The V and J genes are TRBV28 and TRBJ2-7, with a weak D call TRBD2 (6 bases). The germline gives CDR1 MDHEN, CDR2 SYDVKM. V lost 9 bases, J lost 1 base, and 13 bases lay in between. The CDR3 is 13 residues long. The CDR3: CARRGAFSYEQYF. The CDR3 region has the DNA TGTGCCAGGCGGGGTGCGTTTTCCTACGAGCAGTACTTC.

The chain couples TRBV5-1 to TRBJ1-1, with D hard to call. The germline CDR1 and CDR2 sequences are SGHRS and YFSETQ. V lost 2 bases, J lost 3 bases, and 8 bases lay in between. The CDR3 is 13 amino acids. The DNA of the CDR3 is TGCGCCAGCAGCTTCCAACGGGACACTGAAGCTTTCTTT. Protein product: CASSFQRDTEAFF.

The genes are TRBV19 and TRBJ1-1; D uncertain. Germline V CDR1 and CDR2: LNHDA, SQIVND (reference sequence). V was clipped by 6 bases and J by 7 bases, with 21 bases between them. The CDR3 extends over 15 amino acids. CDR3 amino acids: CASRPTDTRPLEAFF. The CDR3 DNA reads as TGTGCCAGTAGGCCCACAGATACTCGGCCTCTTGAAGCTTTCTTT.

The chain uses TRBV7-9 and TRBJ1-2; weak D call: TRBD1 (5 bases). CDR1 is SEHNR, CDR2 FQNEAQ, per germline (reference sequence). The CDR3 is 14 residues long. The V gene lost 0 bases and the J gene lost 5 bases, with 10 bases spanning the gap. This CDR3 is CASSLAGEEYGYTF. In nucleotides, the CDR3 is TGTGCCAGCAGCTTAGCAGGGGAGGAGTATGGCTACACCTTC.

The V gene is TRBV5-4, the J gene TRBJ1-6; a possible D gene is TRBD1 (5 bases). The CDR3 is 16 residues long. In germline, CDR1 is SGHNT, CDR2 YYREEE (reference sequence). The V end lost 4 bases, the J end lost 0 bases, and 11 bases lay between the germline ends. DNA for the CDR3: TGTGCCAGCAGCAAGGGGCCGAGCTCCTATAATTCACCCCTCCACTTT. It specifies CASSKGPSSYNSPLHF. The complete variable domain, with remaining parts taken from reference TRBV5-4 and TRBJ1-6, reads ETGVTQSPTHLIKTRGQQVTLRCSSQSGHNTVSWYQQALGQGPQFIFQYYREEENGRGNFPPRFSGLQFPNYSSELNVNALELDDSALYLCASSKGPSSYNSPLHFGNGTRLTVT.

The chain joins TRBV11-2 to TRBJ2-7; D call uncertain. Germline CDR1 SGHAT, CDR2 FQNNGV. V was trimmed by 5 bases and J by 1 base, leaving 3 bases between them. The CDR3 spans 11 residues. As DNA, the CDR3 is TGTGCCAGCAGCCCATCCTACGAGCAGTACTTC. This codes for CASSPSYEQYF.

The chain carries TRBV7-6 and TRBJ1-2; D uncertain. The germline V gene encodes CDR1 SGHVS and CDR2 FNYEAQ. This CDR3 is 11 amino acids long. V shed 2 bases and J shed 7 bases, with 5 bases lying between them. CDR3 region: CASSLYSGYTF. In DNA, the CDR3 is TGTGCCAGCAGCTTATACAGTGGCTACACCTTC. The complete variable domain, with remaining parts taken from reference TRBV7-6 and TRBJ1-2, reads GAGVSQSPRYKVTKRGQDVALRCDPISGHVSLYWYRQALGQGPEFLTYFNYEAQQDKSGLPNDRFSAERPEGSISTLTIQRTEQRDSAMYRCASSLYSGYTFGSGTRLTVV.

The rearrangement uses TRBV6-5 and TRBJ1-1; D uncertain. This CDR3 is 12 amino acids long. Germline values: CDR1 MNHEY, CDR2 SVGAGI. V lost 10 bases to trimming and J lost 1 base, with 10 bases between them. The CDR3 DNA reads as TGTGCCAAATATGCAGGGAACACTGAAGCTTTCTTT. As protein: CAKYAGNTEAFF.

The V call is TRBV18, the J call TRBJ1-1; D may be TRBD1 (6 bases). The V end lost 2 bases, the J end lost 8 bases, and 12 bases lay between the germline ends. This CDR3 spans 13 amino acids. CDR1 is KGHSH and CDR2 is LQKENI in the germline V gene. CDR3 protein: CASSPAGDREAFF. DNA of the CDR3: TGTGCCAGCTCACCAGCCGGAGACAGGGAAGCTTTCTTT.

V and J are TRBV5-1 and TRBJ1-1; 10 bases are shared with TRBD1. CDR1 and CDR2 from the germline V gene are SGHRS and YFSETQ. V lost 3 bases to trimming and J lost 0 bases; unmatched junction nucleotides: 11. CDR3 length: 18 amino acids. The CDR3 DNA reads as TGCGCCAGCAGCTCGCGGGACAGGGGAGGCATCATGAACACTGAAGCTTTCTTT. Protein: CASSSRDRGGIMNTEAFF.

The chain employs TRBV18 and TRBJ1-4, with TRBD1 identical over 7 bases. CDR1 and CDR2 from the germline V gene are KGHSH and LQKENI. The CDR3 sequence is 15 residues long. With V trimmed by 3 bases and J by 3 bases, 4 bases remained unmatched. The CDR3 DNA is TGTGCCAGCTCACCTAACAGGGGTCCTAATGAAAAACTGTTTTTT. Translating gives CASSPNRGPNEKLFF.